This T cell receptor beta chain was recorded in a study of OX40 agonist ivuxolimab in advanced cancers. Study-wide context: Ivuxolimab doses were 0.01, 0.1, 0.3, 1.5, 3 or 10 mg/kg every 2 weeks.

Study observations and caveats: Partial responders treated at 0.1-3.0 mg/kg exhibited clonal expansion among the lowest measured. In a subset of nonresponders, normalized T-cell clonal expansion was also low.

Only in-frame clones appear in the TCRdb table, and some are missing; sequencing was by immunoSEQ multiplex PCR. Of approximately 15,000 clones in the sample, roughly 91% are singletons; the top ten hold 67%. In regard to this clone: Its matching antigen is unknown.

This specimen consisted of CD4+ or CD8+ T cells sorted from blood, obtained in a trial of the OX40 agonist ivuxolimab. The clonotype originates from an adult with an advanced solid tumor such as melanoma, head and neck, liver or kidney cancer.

Written as DNA, the CDR3 is TGTGCCAGCAGCTTAGCGGGGGCTACCTACGAGCAGTACTTC. Protein: CASSLAGATYEQYF. The V call is TRBV11-3, the J call TRBJ2-7; perhaps D is TRBD1 or TRBD2 (6 bases each). There are 14 residues in the CDR3. Trimming removed 1 base at V and 2 bases at J, with 9 bases between. CDR1 SGHNT and CDR2 YENEEA come from the germline V gene.